This entry lists 16 T cell receptor beta chains sequenced from one sample in a study of naive and memory T cell subsets. The SP2 primer and nested alpha and beta constant region primers amplified ligated cDNA in four rounds. One entry per CDR3 protein, called by TCRdb with MiXCR from the UMI-ligation and nested PCR reads. The sample includes 25,000 to 30,000 distinct CDR3 sequences, roughly 5.2% of them seen just once. A UMI-containing oligonucleotide was joined by 3' ligation to the TCR cDNA template. The sequenced sample consisted of blood. Receptor source: an adult in good health.

Ten or more counts support this clonotype. This chain uses TRBV5-5 with TRBJ2-1; 8 nucleotides agree with TRBD2. V shed 4 bases and J 3 bases; nucleotides not matched to a gene: 9. Germline values: CDR1 SGHKS, CDR2 YYEKEE (reference sequence). This CDR3 spans 16 amino acids. For the CDR3, the DNA is TGTGCCAGCAGCATAATAGCGGGATCAAGCTACAATGAGCAGTTCTTC. It is translated as CASSIIAGSSYNEQFF.

By share, this clonotype counts as medium-sized. The V call is TRBV28, the J call TRBJ2-5, with D perhaps TRBD1 (5 bases). Germline CDR1 MDHEN, CDR2 SYDVKM. Trimming stripped 5 bases from V and 7 bases from J, with 14 bases between. The CDR3 extends over 13 amino acids. The CDR3 bases are TGTGCCAGCAGTCCCGCACCAAGGGGGACCCAGTACTTC. This encodes CASSPAPRGTQYF.

This clonotype was found many times. The V gene is TRBV6-1, the J gene TRBJ2-1; D is perhaps TRBD1 (5 bases). Germline values: CDR1 MNHNS, CDR2 SASEGT. V was cut by 0 bases and J by 1 base, with 10 bases left in between. CDR3 length: 16 amino acids. The DNA for the CDR3 is TGTGCCAGCAGTGAAGCAACCAGGGCATCCTACAATGAGCAGTTCTTC. It specifies CASSEATRASYNEQFF.

This clonotype has more than one count but fewer than ten. The gene calls are TRBV9 and TRBJ2-1; 9 bases match TRBD2. Germline V gene data show CDR1 as SGDLS and CDR2 as YYNGEE. V shed 1 base and J 8 bases; nucleotides not matched to a gene: 13. This CDR3 region has 17 residues. Here the CDR3 DNA reads TGTGCCAGCAGCGTAACCCGACCGGGACTAGCAGTATATGAGCAGTTCTTC. It specifies CASSVTRPGLAVYEQFF. Combining the CDR3 with reference TRBV9 and TRBJ2-1 gives the whole variable domain DSGVTQTPKHLITATGQRVTLRCSPRSGDLSVYWYQQSLDQGLQFLIQYYNGEERAKGNILERFSAQQFPDLHSELNLSSLELGDSALYFCASSVTRPGLAVYEQFFGPGTRLTVL.

In its sample, this clonotype was seen many times. V gene TRBV5-6 combines with J gene TRBJ1-1, with D possibly TRBD1 on 6 matching bases. The CDR3 runs 18 residues. Germline V gives CDR1 SGHDT, CDR2 YYEEEE. V lost 0 bases to trimming and J lost 1 base, with 19 bases between them. This CDR3 is CASSLVRGQTVRNTEAFF. The CDR3 nucleotides are TGTGCCAGCAGCTTGGTGAGGGGACAAACGGTTCGGAACACTGAAGCTTTCTTT.

This clonotype occurred many times. This sequence joins TRBV15 and TRBJ2-1; D tentatively reads TRBD1 or TRBD2 (5 bases each). Germline CDR1 LNHNV, CDR2 YYDKDF (reference sequence). V dropped 3 bases and J dropped 10 bases, with 10 bases sitting between them. The CDR3 sequence is 12 residues long. CDR3 sequence: CATSRGRGEQFF. CDR3 DNA sequence: TGTGCCACCAGCAGGGGCCGGGGCGAGCAGTTCTTC.

This clonotype was recorded at least ten times. The gene calls are TRBV20-1 and TRBJ2-1; 11 bases match TRBD2. CDR1 DFQATT and CDR2 SNEGSKA come from the germline V gene (reference sequence). The CDR3 has 15 residues. V gave up 2 bases and J gave up 4 bases; unmatched junction bases: 4. The CDR3 here is CSARPTSGTYNEQFF. CDR3 bases: TGCAGTGCTAGACCGACTAGCGGGACATACAATGAGCAGTTCTTC.

This clonotype was counted a few times. This rearrangement joins TRBV19 to TRBJ1-1; a possible D gene is TRBD1 (5 bases). Trimming took off 7 bases at V and 3 bases at J, with 18 bases between the two ends. Germline-derived CDR1 and CDR2 are LNHDA and SQIVND (reference sequence). The CDR3 extends over 15 amino acids. The chain's CDR3 is CASTPEGRDYTEAFF. CDR3 bases: TGTGCCAGTACCCCCGAAGGCAGGGATTACACTGAAGCTTTCTTT.

At least ten counts were recorded for this clonotype. The chain combines TRBV29-1 with TRBJ2-1; 7 positions match TRBD2. CDR1 and CDR2 from the germline V gene are SQVTM and ANQGSEA. The junction had 9 bases not matched to a gene; V was cut back by 4 bases and J by 0 bases. The CDR3 extends over 16 amino acids. The chain's CDR3 is CSVVVLAESSYNEQFF. As DNA, the CDR3 is TGCAGCGTTGTTGTCCTAGCGGAAAGCTCCTACAATGAGCAGTTCTTC.

This clonotype was observed at least ten times. The chain links TRBV29-1 to TRBJ1-6; D call uncertain. This CDR3 spans 13 amino acids. The germline V gene encodes CDR1 SQVTM and CDR2 ANQGSEA. Trimming left V 5 bases short and J 10 bases short, with 15 bases between. CDR3 region: CSVQAQLGSPLHF. The CDR3, as DNA: TGCAGCGTTCAAGCCCAACTGGGGTCACCCCTCCACTTT. Filled out from reference TRBV29-1 and TRBJ1-6, the complete variable domain reads SAVISQKPSRDICQRGTSLTIQCQVDSQVTMMFWYRQQPGQSLTLIATANQGSEATYESGFVIDKFPISRPNLTFSTLTVSNMSPEDSSIYLCSVQAQLGSPLHFGNGTRLTVT.

This clonotype has a count of ten or more. V gene TRBV6-5 combines with J gene TRBJ2-1; TRBD2 matches 13 bases. The CDR3 spans 19 residues. Germline V gives CDR1 MNHEY, CDR2 SVGAGI. With 2 bases clipped from V and 2 bases from J, the junction kept 9 bases outside the gene matches. CDR3 amino acids: CASSYLPTSGRVPYNEQFF. The CDR3 DNA sequence: TGTGCCAGCAGTTACCTCCCAACTAGCGGGAGGGTCCCCTACAATGAGCAGTTCTTC.

This clonotype was seen repeatedly, ten times or more. V gene TRBV28 combines with J gene TRBJ2-1; 8 nucleotides match TRBD2. V gave up 2 bases and J gave up 7 bases; unmatched junction bases: 4. This CDR3 is 14 amino acids long. Germline V gene lookup returns CDR1 MDHEN and CDR2 SYDVKM. The CDR3 loop reads CASSLTGGGNEQFF. CDR3 in DNA: TGTGCCAGCAGTTTAACGGGAGGGGGGAATGAGCAGTTCTTC.

This clonotype showed up many times. CDR3 amino acids: CASSYSGDGSYEQYF. The CDR3 DNA reads TGTGCCAGCAGTTACTCTGGGGACGGATCCTACGAGCAGTACTTC. V and J are TRBV6-2 or TRBV6-3 and TRBJ2-7; D may match TRBD1 or TRBD2 (5 bases each). CDR1 is MNHEY and CDR2 is SVGEGT in the germline V gene. The CDR3 covers 15 residues. With 0 bases removed from V and 1 base from J, the gap between germline ends came to 10 bases.

The chain combines TRBV7-2 with TRBJ2-5; 8 bases fit TRBD1. Germline values: CDR1 SGHTA, CDR2 FQGNSA. V was pared by 2 bases and J by 1 base, with 3 bases of the junction left unmatched. The CDR3 has 15 residues. CDR3: CASSLNRGAQETQYF. CDR3 DNA: TGTGCCAGCAGCTTAAACAGGGGGGCCCAAGAGACCCAGTACTTC.

In its sample, this clonotype was seen many times. The chain uses TRBV6-5 and TRBJ1-5; D uncertain. Trimming took off 5 bases at V and 9 bases at J, with 14 bases between the two ends. Germline-derived CDR1 and CDR2 are MNHEY and SVGAGI. CDR3 size: 13 residues. CDR3 DNA sequence: TGTGCCAGCAGTCTCGGACCATCGTGGCCCCAGCATTTT. Translating it yields CASSLGPSWPQHF.

In this sample, this clonotype turned up many times. This rearrangement joins TRBV5-5 to TRBJ2-4, with 8 bases matching TRBD2. The CDR3 sequence is 12 residues long. Germline V gene data show CDR1 as SGHKS and CDR2 as YYEKEE (reference sequence). Unmatched junction bases numbered 1, after V lost 7 bases and J lost 4 bases. The CDR3, as DNA: TGTGCCAGCCGGGGGGGAAAAAACATTCAGTACTTC. It yields the protein CASRGGKNIQYF.